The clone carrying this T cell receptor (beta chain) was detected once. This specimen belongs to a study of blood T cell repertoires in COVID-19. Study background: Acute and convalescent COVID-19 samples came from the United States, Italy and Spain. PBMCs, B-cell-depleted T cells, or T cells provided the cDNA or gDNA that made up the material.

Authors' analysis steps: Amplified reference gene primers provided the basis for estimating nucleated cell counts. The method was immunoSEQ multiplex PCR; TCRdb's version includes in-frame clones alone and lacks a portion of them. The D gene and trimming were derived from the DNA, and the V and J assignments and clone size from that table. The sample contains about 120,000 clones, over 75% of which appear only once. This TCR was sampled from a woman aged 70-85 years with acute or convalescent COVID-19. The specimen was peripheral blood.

This CDR3 is CASSSSTGLVSYF. The CDR3 coding sequence is TGTGCCAGCAGTAGTTCGACGGGACTAGTCAGCTATTTT. The chain combines TRBV27 with TRBJ2-3, with 8 nucleotides matching TRBD2. J lost 15 bases, V lost 5 bases, and 13 bases had no gene match. Germline assignment: CDR1 MNHEY and CDR2 SMNVEV (reference sequence). The CDR3 has 13 residues.